One T cell receptor (beta chain) is described in this entry. With 2 bases clipped from V and 7 bases from J, the junction kept 1 base outside the gene matches. CDR3 length equals 13 residues. CDR1 is MNHEY, CDR2 SMNVEV, per germline (reference sequence). The repertoire was sequenced with immunoSEQ multiplex PCR; TCRdb's copy has only in-frame clones and lacks some. This table holds 200,000 or so clones, over 80% found once. The sample comes from a study of blood T cell repertoires in COVID-19. Material: peripheral blood. The chain has TRBV27 and TRBJ2-7, with 11 bases aligning to TRBD1. The TCR originated in a woman in her twenties or thirties with acute or convalescent COVID-19. The CDR3, as DNA: TGTGCCAGCAGTTTAGGGACAGGGGGAGAGCAGTACTTC. Translation gives CASSLGTGGEQYF.